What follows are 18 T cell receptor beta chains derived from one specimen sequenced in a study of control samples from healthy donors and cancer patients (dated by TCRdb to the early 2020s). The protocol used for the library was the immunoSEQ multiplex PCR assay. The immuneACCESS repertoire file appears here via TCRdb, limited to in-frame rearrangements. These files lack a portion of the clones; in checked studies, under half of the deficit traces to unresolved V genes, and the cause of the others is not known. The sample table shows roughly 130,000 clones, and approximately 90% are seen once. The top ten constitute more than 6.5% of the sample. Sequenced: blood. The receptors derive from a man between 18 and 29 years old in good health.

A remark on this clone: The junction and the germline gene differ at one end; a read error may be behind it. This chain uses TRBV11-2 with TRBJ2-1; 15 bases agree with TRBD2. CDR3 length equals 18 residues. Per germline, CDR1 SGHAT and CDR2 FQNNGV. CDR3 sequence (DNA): TGTGCCAGCAGCCTAGACCTGGGACTAGCGGGGGGTAACTATGAGCAGTTCTTC. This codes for CASSLDLGLAGGNYEQFF.

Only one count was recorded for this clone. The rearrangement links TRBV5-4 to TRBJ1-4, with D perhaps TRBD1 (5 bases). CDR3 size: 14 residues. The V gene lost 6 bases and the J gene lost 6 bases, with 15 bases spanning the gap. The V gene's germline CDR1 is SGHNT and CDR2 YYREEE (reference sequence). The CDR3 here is CASTSQGEDEKLFF. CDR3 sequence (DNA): TGTGCCAGCACGAGTCAGGGAGAAGATGAAAAACTGTTTTTT.

The CDR3 coding sequence is TGTGCTCAGAAGGGCACTAATGAAAAACTGTTTTTT. Its translation: CAQKGTNEKLFF. The chain is built from TRBV30 and TRBJ1-4; D is uncertain. Germline lookup yields CDR1 GTSNPN and CDR2 SVGIG (reference sequence). CDR3 size: 12 residues.

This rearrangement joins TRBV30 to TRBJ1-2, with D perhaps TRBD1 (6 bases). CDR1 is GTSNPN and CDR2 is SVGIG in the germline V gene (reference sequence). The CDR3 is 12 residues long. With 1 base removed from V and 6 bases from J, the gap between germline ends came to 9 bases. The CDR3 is CAWSGAGDGYTF. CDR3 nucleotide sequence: TGTGCCTGGAGTGGGGCAGGGGATGGCTACACCTTC.

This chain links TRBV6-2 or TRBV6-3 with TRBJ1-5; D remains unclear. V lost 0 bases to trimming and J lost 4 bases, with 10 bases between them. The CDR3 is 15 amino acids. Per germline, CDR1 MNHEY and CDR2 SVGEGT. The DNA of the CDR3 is TGTGCCAGCAGTTACTCGTCGGCGGGTAATCAGCCCCAGCATTTT. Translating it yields CASSYSSAGNQPQHF.

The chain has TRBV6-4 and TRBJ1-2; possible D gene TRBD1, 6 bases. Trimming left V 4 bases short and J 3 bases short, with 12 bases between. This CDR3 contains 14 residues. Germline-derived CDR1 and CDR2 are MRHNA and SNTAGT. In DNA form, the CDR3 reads TGTGCCAGCAGTGCCCAGGAGGGGGACTATGGCTACACCTTC. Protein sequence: CASSAQEGDYGYTF.

CDR3 coding DNA: TGTGCCAGCAGCCTAGCGGGGGAAGGGGTGAACACTGAAGCTTTCTTT. Residues: CASSLAGEGVNTEAFF. The chain links TRBV13 to TRBJ1-1; a weak D match, TRBD1 (5 bases). CDR3 length: 16 residues. Trimming pared 5 bases from V and 0 bases from J, leaving 16 bases between. Germline CDR1 reads PRHDT; CDR2 reads FYEKMQ (reference sequence).

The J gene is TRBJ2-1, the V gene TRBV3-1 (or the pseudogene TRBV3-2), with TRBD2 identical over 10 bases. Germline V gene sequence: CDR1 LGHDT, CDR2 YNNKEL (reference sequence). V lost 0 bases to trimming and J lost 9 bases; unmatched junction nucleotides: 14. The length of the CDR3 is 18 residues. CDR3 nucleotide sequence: TGTGCCAGCAGCCAAGATCCCAATGTGGAGCGGGGGGGCGTTGAGCAGTTCTTC. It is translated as CASSQDPNVERGGVEQFF.

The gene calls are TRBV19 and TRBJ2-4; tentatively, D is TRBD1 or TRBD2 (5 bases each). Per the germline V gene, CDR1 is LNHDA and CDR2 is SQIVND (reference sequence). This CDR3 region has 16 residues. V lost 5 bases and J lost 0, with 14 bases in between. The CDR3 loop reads CASSGGPTVAKNIQYF. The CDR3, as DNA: TGTGCCAGTAGTGGGGGACCGACTGTAGCCAAAAACATTCAGTACTTC.

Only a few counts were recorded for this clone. The CDR3 coding sequence is TGTGCCACCCACTGGGCACAGATGAACACTGAAGCTTTCTTT. Amino acid sequence: CATHWAQMNTEAFF. This chain connects TRBV18 to TRBJ1-1; D unclear. CDR1 and CDR2 from the germline V gene are KGHSH and LQKENI. V was pared by 10 bases and J by 0 bases, with 15 bases between. The CDR3 is 14 amino acids.

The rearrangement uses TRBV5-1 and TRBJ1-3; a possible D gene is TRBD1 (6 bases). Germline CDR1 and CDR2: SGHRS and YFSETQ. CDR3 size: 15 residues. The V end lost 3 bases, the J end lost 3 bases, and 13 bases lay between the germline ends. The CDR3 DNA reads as TGCGCCAGCAGCTCGGGGCCAGGGGTTGGAAACACCATATATTTT. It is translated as CASSSGPGVGNTIYF.

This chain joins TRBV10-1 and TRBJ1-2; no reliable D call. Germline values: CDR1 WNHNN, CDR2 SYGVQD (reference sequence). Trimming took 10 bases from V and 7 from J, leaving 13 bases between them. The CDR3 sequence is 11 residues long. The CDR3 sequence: CAIWQELGYTF. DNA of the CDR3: TGCGCCATCTGGCAGGAACTTGGCTACACCTTC.

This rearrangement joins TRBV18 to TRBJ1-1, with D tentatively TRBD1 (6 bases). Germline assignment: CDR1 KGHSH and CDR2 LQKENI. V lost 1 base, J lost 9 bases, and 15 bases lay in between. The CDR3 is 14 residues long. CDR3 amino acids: CASSPREDRIQAFF. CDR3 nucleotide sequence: TGTGCCAGCTCACCACGGGAGGACAGAATCCAAGCTTTCTTT.

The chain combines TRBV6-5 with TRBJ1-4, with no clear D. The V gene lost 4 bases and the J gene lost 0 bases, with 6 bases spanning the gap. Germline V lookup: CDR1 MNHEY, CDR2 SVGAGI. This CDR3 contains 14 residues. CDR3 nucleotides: TGTGCCAGCAGTTTAGAGGCAACTAATGAAAAACTGTTTTTT. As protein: CASSLEATNEKLFF.

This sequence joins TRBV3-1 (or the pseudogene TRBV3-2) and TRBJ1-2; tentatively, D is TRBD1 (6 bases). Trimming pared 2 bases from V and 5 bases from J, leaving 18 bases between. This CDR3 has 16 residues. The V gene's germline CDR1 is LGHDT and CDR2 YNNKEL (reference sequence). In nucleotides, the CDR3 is TGTGCCAGCAGCCAATTCTTCAGGGGCAGATTTTATGGCTACACCTTC. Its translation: CASSQFFRGRFYGYTF.

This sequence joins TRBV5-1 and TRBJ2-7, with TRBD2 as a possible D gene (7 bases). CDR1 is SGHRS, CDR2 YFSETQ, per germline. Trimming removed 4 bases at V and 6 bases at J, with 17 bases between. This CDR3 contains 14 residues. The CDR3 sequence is CASSALPGGGEQYF. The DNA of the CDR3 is TGCGCCAGCAGCGCCCTCCCGGGGGGCGGCGAGCAGTACTTC.

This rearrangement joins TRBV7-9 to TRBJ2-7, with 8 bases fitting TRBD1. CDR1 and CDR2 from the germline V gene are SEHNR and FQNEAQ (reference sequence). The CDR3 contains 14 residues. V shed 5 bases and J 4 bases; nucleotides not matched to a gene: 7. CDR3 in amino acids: CASSQGQAVYEQYF. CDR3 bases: TGTGCCAGCAGCCAGGGACAGGCGGTTTACGAGCAGTACTTC. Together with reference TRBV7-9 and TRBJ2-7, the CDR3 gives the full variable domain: DTGVSQNPRHKITKRGQNVTFRCDPISEHNRLYWYRQTLGQGPEFLTYFQNEAQLEKSRLLSDRFSAERPKGSFSTLEIQRTEQGDSAMYLCASSQGQAVYEQYFGPGTRLTVT.

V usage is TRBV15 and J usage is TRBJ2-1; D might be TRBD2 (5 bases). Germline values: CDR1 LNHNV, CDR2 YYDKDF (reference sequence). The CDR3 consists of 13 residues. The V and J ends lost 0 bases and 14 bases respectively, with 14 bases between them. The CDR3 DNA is TGTGCCACCAGCAGAGATCCATCTAGCAATGAGTTCTTC. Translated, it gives CATSRDPSSNEFF. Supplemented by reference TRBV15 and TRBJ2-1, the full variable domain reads DAMVIQNPRYQVTQFGKPVTLSCSQTLNHNVMYWYQQKSSQAPKLLFHYYDKDFNNEADTPDNFQSRRPNTSFCFLDIRSPGLGDTAMYLCATSRDPSSNEFFGPGTRLTVL.